This T cell receptor (beta chain) was retrieved from a study of blood T cell repertoires in COVID-19. Turning to the study itself: COVID-19 samples from acute and convalescent phases originated in the United States, Italy and Spain. T cells, B-cell-depleted T cells, or PBMCs supplied cDNA or gDNA.

This clone was detected ten times or more. Original analysis: Estimates of nucleated cell counts were drawn from the amplification of reference gene primers. Here immunoSEQ multiplex PCR was the method, and the copy in TCRdb shows in-frame clones only, minus some. That table gives V, J and clone size, and the DNA gave D and trimming. The data show 85,000 to 100,000 clones, around 82% seen once. Trimming removed 0 bases at V and 5 bases at J, with 11 bases between. The CDR3 runs to 14 residues. CDR1 is SEHNR and CDR2 is FQNEAQ in the germline V gene (reference sequence). The origin of this receptor is a man aged 45-65 years who had recovered from COVID-19. Sequencing used peripheral blood. This chain uses TRBV7-9 with TRBJ2-7, with D maybe TRBD2 (6 bases). The CDR3 sequence: CASSLAGGKDEQYF. The CDR3 nucleotides are TGTGCCAGCAGCTTAGCGGGGGGTAAAGACGAGCAGTACTTC. Looking up the rest from reference TRBV7-9 and TRBJ2-7 gives the full variable domain: DTGVSQNPRHKITKRGQNVTFRCDPISEHNRLYWYRQTLGQGPEFLTYFQNEAQLEKSRLLSDRFSAERPKGSFSTLEIQRTEQGDSAMYLCASSLAGGKDEQYFGPGTRLTVT.